This T cell receptor (beta chain) was identified in a study of T cell repertoires in cytomegalovirus infection. For the study at large: Carrying CMV and the relevant HLA type showed in public TCR beta signatures.

This clonotype was counted a single time. Its antigen remains unidentified. Relative to the germline gene, one junction end is altered; a read error may explain this. TCRdb re-called the reads with MiXCR, one entry per CDR3 protein. Here the sample spans more than 55,000 distinct CDR3 sequences, roughly 22% being singletons. Germline loops: CDR1 SGHNT, CDR2 YENEEA. The CDR3 has 17 residues. Study-wide results and limits: In two of eight donors, the top clonotype was HLA-C-restricted CMV-specific. The cumulative frequency of public TCR beta families distinguished individuals who carried CMV together with the relevant HLA.

V and J are TRBV11-3 and TRBJ2-1; the match to TRBD2 covers 8 bases. The sample was CD8+ T cells from cultured PBMCs, taken from culture after CMV antigen stimulation. This receptor was obtained from a human donor in good health (CMV status not recorded). Some clones in this sample may be carry-over from other donors' samples. The CDR3 here is CASSLDVGGAPYNDQFF. In nucleotides, the CDR3 is TGTGCCAGCAGCTTAGATGTCGGGGGGGCCCCCTACAATGATCAGTTCTTC.